Sequencing of this TCR beta chain was carried out in a study of T-cell memory formation after mild COVID-19. Study-level information: Largely, the TCR clusters proved donor specific.

TCR alpha and TCR beta cDNA libraries with sample barcodes and UMIs came from 5'RACE using constant-segment primers. Via MiXCR, TCRdb re-called the 5' RACE reads, giving one row per CDR3 protein. The repertoire holds about 62,000 distinct CDR3 sequences, with less than 9.5% as singletons. The CDR3 runs to 16 residues. The trim removed 5 bases at V and 8 bases at J, leaving 10 bases unmatched. Germline V gene data show CDR1 as SGHTA and CDR2 as FQGTGA. Study-level results: Prior to infection, memory already included some responding clones, suggesting cross-reactive memory joined.

Concerning this clonotype itself: The antigen is undetermined.

The specimen sequenced was PBMCs or a T cell subset sorted from them (not recorded which). The origin of this receptor is a man between 18 and 35 years old who had mild COVID-19 (a few samples of this study predate the infection). Cell type and time point are not known. This chain joins TRBV7-3 and TRBJ2-1, with 12 bases matching TRBD1. The DNA of the CDR3 is TGTGCCAGCAGCCCTCAGGGGGACAGGGGGCTCGATGAGCAGTTCTTC. Its translation: CASSPQGDRGLDEQFF.